The subject of this entry is one TCR beta chain. Its recognized antigen is unknown. No clone much larger than this one lies a single base away; base qualities are absent. The collaborating institutions used their own protocols to collect whole blood in K2EDTA tubes. For TCRbeta analysis, collaborators shipped samples as frozen whole blood, isolated PBMCs, or DNA extracted from either of those sample types. This entry comes from a study of blood T cell repertoires in COVID-19 (dated by TCRdb to the early 2020s). As for the study more broadly: Samples covering the acute and convalescent phases of COVID-19 were provided by collaborators in the United States, Italy and Spain. The material from the prospective study consisted of cDNA or gDNA derived from T cells, B-cell-depleted T cells, or PBMCs. Deeply sampled blood TCRbeta repertoires from subjects exposed to, actively infected with, or recovered from COVID-19 were included in the dataset. The repertoires were made available in a free public database intended to serve as a resource for research on the immune response to SARS-CoV-2. The samples were drawn from the first 160 participants of the ongoing ImmuneRACE study and from over 950 subjects provided by 6 global collaborators. Nearly every sample came with metadata listing a de-identified subject ID, COVID-19 status, age in years and sex. HLA class I and class II types, where available, came from metadata supplied by the sample provider rather than from assay-based typing.

TCRbeta CDR3 regions were amplified from genomic DNA using the immunoSEQ Assay, a bias-controlled multiplex PCR. Processing in the source paper ran as follows. The number of nucleated cells in each sample was estimated from the amplification of reference gene primers within the assay. To quantify the absolute abundance of each unique TCRbeta CDR3 rearrangement, sequence reads were collapsed and filtered. Productive Simpson clonality was computed per sample as the square root of Simpson's diversity index over productive rearrangements. TCRdb's version of the immuneACCESS table is confined to in-frame rearrangements and falls short of the full clone set. An unresolved V gene accounts for under half of the shortfall where checked; the remainder is of unknown origin. The DNA was the basis for D and trimming; V, J and clone size are from that table. This sample is represented by more than 65,000 clones; roughly 77% of them were singletons. The top ten clonotypes cover under 40% of the sample.

Results and caveats for the whole study, not just this receptor: The amount of clinical and demographic metadata varied by source and participant and was provided uncurated.

The clonotype comes from a woman in her seventies with acute or convalescent COVID-19. The specimen was peripheral blood.

The nucleotide sequence is TGTGCCAGTAGTATATCGGGACAGGGGGCTCAGGGCTACACCTTC. Its product reads: CASSISGQGAQGYTF. The rearranged segments are TRBV19 and TRBJ1-2; 12 central bases correspond to TRBD1. The germline V gene (reference sequence) supplies CDR1 LNHDA and CDR2 SQIVND. From the cysteine up to the phenylalanine, the CDR3 has a length of 15 residues. The only DNA kept is the CDR3, 45 bases in frame from the first base. Trimming removed 2 bases from V and 8 bases from J; the gene matches leave 6 bases unexplained. Where the CDR3 stops, the reference TRBV19 and TRBJ1-2 genes take over; the full variable domain is DGGITQSPKYLFRKEGQNVTLSCEQNLNHDAMYWYRQDPGQGLRLIYYSQIVNDFQKGDIAEGYSVSREKKESFPLTVTSAQKNPTAFYLCASSISGQGAQGYTFGSGTRLTVV.